The 28 T cell receptor beta chains given below trace back to one sample, sequenced in a study of cytomegalovirus exposure and HLA in healthy donors (dated by TCRdb to between 2016 and 2019). Libraries were made using the immunoSEQ multiplex PCR assay. For the multiplex PCR, a mixture combining 60 forward primers for TCR Vbeta segments and 13 reverse primers for TCR Jbeta segments was used. TCRdb limited this immuneACCESS table to in-frame rearrangements with V and J called. A share of clones is missing; checked studies link under half to unresolved V genes, and the rest is unexplained. The sample yields around 100,000 clones; roughly 66% were counted once. The ten largest clones represent about 2% of the sample. The sample comprised PBMCs. These receptors were collected from a man under 40 in good health and CMV-seronegative.

A single count supports this clone. This chain connects TRBV7-7 to TRBJ2-7; 9 bases match TRBD1. Looked up from germline, CDR1 is SSHAT and CDR2 is FNYEAQ (reference sequence). The CDR3 has 15 residues. V dropped 4 bases and J dropped 2; count of bases not matched to a gene: 6. CDR3 protein: CASSYGQGKAYEQYF. The CDR3 DNA is TGTGCCAGCAGCTATGGACAGGGGAAGGCCTACGAGCAGTACTTC.

The chain uses TRBV25-1 and TRBJ2-3; TRBD1 matches 7 bases. Germline lookup yields CDR1 MGHDK and CDR2 SYGVNS. The trim removed 7 bases at V and 2 bases at J, leaving 3 bases unmatched. CDR3 length equals 13 residues. Here the CDR3 reads CASNEGATDTQYF. For the CDR3, the DNA is TGTGCCAGCAATGAGGGGGCCACAGATACGCAGTATTTT.

This sequence joins TRBV5-6 and TRBJ2-3; the match to TRBD2 covers 11 bases. The CDR3 loop spans 17 amino acids. CDR1 and CDR2 (germline): SGHDT, YYEEEE. The V segment lost 0 bases and the J segment 3 bases; nucleotides outside the gene matches: 6. The DNA of the CDR3 is TGTGCCAGCAGCTTGGGCAGACTAGCGGGGACAACAGATACGCAGTATTTT. Amino acid sequence: CASSLGRLAGTTDTQYF.

V and J are TRBV13 and TRBJ1-4; the match to TRBD1 covers 7 bases. The germline CDR1 and CDR2 sequences are PRHDT and FYEKMQ (reference sequence). The V segment lost 0 bases and the J segment 8 bases; nucleotides outside the gene matches: 6. The CDR3 is 15 residues long. The CDR3 DNA sequence: TGTGCCAGCAGCTTAGGTAACAGGGGAGGAGAAAAACTGTTTTTT. This encodes CASSLGNRGGEKLFF. Full variable domain (outside the CDR3, taken from reference TRBV13 and TRBJ1-4): AAGVIQSPRHLIKEKRETATLKCYPIPRHDTVYWYQQGPGQDPQFLISFYEKMQSDKGSIPDRFSAQQFSDYHSELNMSSLELGDSALYFCASSLGNRGGEKLFFGSGTQLSVL.

The chain carries TRBV30 and TRBJ1-1, with no clear D. Germline loops: CDR1 GTSNPN, CDR2 SVGIG (reference sequence). Trimming pared 1 base from V and 1 base from J, leaving 4 bases between. CDR3 length: 12 amino acids. In nucleotides, the CDR3 is TGTGCCTGGAGTGACGGGAACACTGAAGCTTTCTTT. Protein sequence: CAWSDGNTEAFF.

The chain has TRBV7-2 and TRBJ1-1; no definite D call. Trimming removed 2 bases from V and 4 bases from J, with 5 bases in between. Germline assignment: CDR1 SGHTA and CDR2 FQGNSA. The CDR3 covers 12 residues. CDR3 coding DNA: TGTGCCAGCAGCTTATCCCGCACTGAAGCTTTCTTT. Its protein is CASSLSRTEAFF.

V usage is TRBV20-1 and J usage is TRBJ2-7, with a weak D call TRBD1 (5 bases). Germline loops: CDR1 DFQATT, CDR2 SNEGSKA (reference sequence). V lost 6 bases, J lost 3 bases, and 9 bases lay in between. The CDR3 contains 11 residues. In DNA form, the CDR3 reads TGCAGTGCGCCCAGGGTCTACGAGCAGTACTTC. It yields the protein CSAPRVYEQYF.

This clone showed up just a few times. The chain is built from TRBV30 and TRBJ2-7; D might be TRBD2 (6 bases). This CDR3 is 15 amino acids long. V lost 4 bases and J lost 1, with 17 bases in between. Germline-derived CDR1 and CDR2 are GTSNPN and SVGIG (reference sequence). The CDR3, as DNA: TGTGCCTGGATTTCTGGAGGGACTCCTTCCTACGAGCAGTACTTC. Residues: CAWISGGTPSYEQYF. The full variable domain, completed using reference TRBV30 and TRBJ2-7, is SQTIHQWPATLVQPVGSPLSLECTVEGTSNPNLYWYRQAAGRGLQLLFYSVGIGQISSEVPQNLSASRPQDRQFILSSKKLLLSDSGFYLCAWISGGTPSYEQYFGPGTRLTVT.

The gene calls are TRBV7-2 and TRBJ2-3; 16 bases are shared with TRBD2. CDR1 and CDR2 (germline): SGHTA, FQGNSA. The CDR3 runs 19 residues. J gave up 5 bases and V 0 bases, and 8 bases lay outside the gene matches. CDR3 sequence reads: CASSLAGLAGGPSVDTQYF. For the CDR3, the DNA is TGTGCCAGCAGCTTAGCGGGACTAGCGGGAGGGCCTTCGGTAGATACGCAGTATTTT. Full variable domain (rest looked up from reference TRBV7-2 and TRBJ2-3): GAGVSQSPSNKVTEKGKDVELRCDPISGHTALYWYRQSLGQGLEFLIYFQGNSAPDKSGLPSDRFSAERTGGSVSTLTIQRTQQEDSAVYLCASSLAGLAGGPSVDTQYFGPGTRLTVL.

This clone has a handful of counts. The rearrangement uses TRBV5-4 and TRBJ2-5; possible D gene TRBD2, 5 bases. The germline gives CDR1 SGHNT, CDR2 YYREEE (reference sequence). V was pared by 5 bases and J by 1 base, with 9 bases between. The length of the CDR3 is 13 residues. CDR3 coding DNA: TGTGCCAGCAGTTCTGAGGGCCAAGAGACCCAGTACTTC. It is translated as CASSSEGQETQYF.

The J gene is TRBJ1-3, the V gene TRBV4-2; weak D call: TRBD1 (6 bases). Deletions cut 4 bases from V and 4 bases from J, with 11 bases between. This CDR3 region has 14 residues. Germline values: CDR1 LGHNA, CDR2 YNFKEQ. Here the CDR3 DNA reads TGTGCCAGCAGCCCCGGTGACAGGGGAAACACCATATATTTT. This codes for CASSPGDRGNTIYF.

The gene calls are TRBV4-1 and TRBJ2-7; 7 bases fit TRBD1. The CDR3 is 15 residues long. Germline assignment: CDR1 MGHRA and CDR2 YSYEKL. Losses at the gene ends were 3 bases for V and 4 bases for J; bases not matched to a gene: 9. The CDR3 DNA sequence: TGCGCCAGCAGCCAGCAGGGACAGTGGGATTACGAGCAGTACTTC. Translating it yields CASSQQGQWDYEQYF.

CDR3 DNA: TGTGCCAGCAGTTACTCTCGCAGGCTGAACACCGGGGAGCTGTTTTTT. As protein: CASSYSRRLNTGELFF. The V gene is TRBV6-5, the J gene TRBJ2-2; D is uncertain. CDR3 size: 16 residues. With 0 bases removed from V and 1 base from J, the gap between germline ends came to 9 bases. CDR1 and CDR2 from the germline V gene are MNHEY and SVGAGI.

The chain uses TRBV5-4 and TRBJ2-1, with 8 nucleotides matching TRBD2. Germline-derived CDR1 and CDR2 are SGHNT and YYREEE (reference sequence). There are 16 residues in the CDR3. With V trimmed by 5 bases and J by 0 bases, 7 bases remained unmatched. DNA of the CDR3: TGTGCCAGCAGGCCCGTAGCGGGGAGCTCCTACAATGAGCAGTTCTTC. Translation gives CASRPVAGSSYNEQFF. The variable domain in full, with the rest retrieved from reference TRBV5-4 and TRBJ2-1, is ETGVTQSPTHLIKTRGQQVTLRCSSQSGHNTVSWYQQALGQGPQFIFQYYREEENGRGNFPPRFSGLQFPNYSSELNVNALELDDSALYLCASRPVAGSSYNEQFFGPGTRLTVL.

This clone has just one count. This chain connects TRBV18 to TRBJ2-2, with D tentatively TRBD1 (6 bases). Trimming took 3 bases from V and 1 from J, leaving 15 bases between them. CDR3 length: 17 amino acids. Germline-derived CDR1 and CDR2 are KGHSH and LQKENI. In nucleotides, the CDR3 is TGTGCCAGCTCACCGCCAGGACAGTCTATGAACACCGGGGAGCTGTTTTTT. This encodes CASSPPGQSMNTGELFF.

This clone was picked up a small number of times. Written as DNA, the CDR3 is TGTGCCAGCAGTTTATTAAAGGGGGCCACTTCCACTTCACCCCTCCACTTT. It translates to CASSLLKGATSTSPLHF. This chain links TRBV27 with TRBJ1-6; 7 nucleotides agree with TRBD1. CDR3 length: 17 residues. CDR1 is MNHEY and CDR2 is SMNVEV in the germline V gene (reference sequence). The J segment lost 9 bases and the V segment lost 1 base, leaving 12 bases of the junction unmatched.

The CDR3 protein is CASSLTNENTGELFF. The CDR3 DNA follows: TGTGCCAGCAGCCTGACTAATGAGAACACCGGGGAGCTGTTTTTT. The V call is TRBV4-2, the J call TRBJ2-2; the D gene is possibly TRBD2 (5 bases). This CDR3 is built from 15 residues. The germline V gene has CDR1 LGHNA and CDR2 YNFKEQ. Trimming cost V 4 bases and J 1 base, with 10 bases left between them.

The chain recombines TRBV27 with TRBJ2-1; D is uncertain. The CDR3 has 12 amino acids. Trimming shortened V by 5 bases and J by 4 bases, and 6 bases separated the two germline ends. Looked up from germline, CDR1 is MNHEY and CDR2 is SMNVEV (reference sequence). Here the CDR3 reads CASSPNYNEQFF. In nucleotides, the CDR3 is TGTGCCAGCAGTCCAAATTACAATGAGCAGTTCTTC.

The V call is TRBV10-3, the J call TRBJ2-1; TRBD2 agrees at 9 bases. This CDR3 spans 15 amino acids. V shed 4 bases, J shed 0 bases, and the junction held 1 base outside the gene matches. CDR1 and CDR2 (germline): ENHRY, SYGVKD. The DNA of the CDR3 is TGTGCCATCAGTGCAGCGGGGGGCTCCTACAATGAGCAGTTCTTC. It translates to CAISAAGGSYNEQFF.

The rearrangement joins TRBV6-5 to TRBJ2-7; no firm D call. Trimming pared 4 bases from V and 0 bases from J, leaving 7 bases between. The length of the CDR3 is 13 residues. Germline CDR1 and CDR2: MNHEY and SVGAGI. CDR3 sequence (DNA): TGTGCCAGCAGTTCCCTCAGCTCCTACGAGCAGTACTTC. As protein: CASSSLSSYEQYF.

The CDR3 region has the DNA TGTGCCTGGAGGCGATCCGGGTTCGGCGAGCCCCAGCATTTT. Translation gives CAWRRSGFGEPQHF. V is TRBV30 and J is TRBJ1-5; D not resolved. This CDR3 contains 14 residues. In germline, CDR1 is GTSNPN, CDR2 SVGIG (reference sequence). V lost 3 bases, J lost 8 bases, and 17 bases lay in between.

This clone was recorded once. Other DNA sequences of this sample code for an identical CDR3. V gene TRBV27 combines with J gene TRBJ2-7; a possible D gene is TRBD2 (6 bases). CDR1 is MNHEY, CDR2 SMNVEV, per germline (reference sequence). Trimming removed 3 bases from V and 3 bases from J, with 12 bases in between. The CDR3 extends over 14 amino acids. The CDR3 region is CASSLSGEGYEQYF. For the CDR3, the DNA is TGTGCCAGCAGTTTGTCGGGAGAAGGCTACGAGCAGTACTTC.

This rearrangement joins TRBV5-8 to TRBJ1-3; TRBD1 might be the D (6 bases). CDR1 and CDR2 from the germline V gene are SGHTS and YDEGEE. The CDR3 sequence is 14 residues long. V lost 3 bases and J 0 bases, leaving 7 bases between the germline ends. CDR3 nucleotides: TGTGCCAGCAGCTGGGACATCTCTGGAAACACCATATATTTT. Translated, it gives CASSWDISGNTIYF.

CDR3 DNA sequence: TGTGCTAGTGGCCTAGGACAGGGGGCTTCCCCCCTTTCCTACGAGCAGTACTTC. Amino acids: CASGLGQGASPLSYEQYF. This rearrangement joins TRBV12-5 to TRBJ2-7, with TRBD1 matching over 11 bases. The CDR3 is made up of 18 amino acids. J lost 1 base, V lost 6 bases, and 14 bases had no gene match. Germline CDR1 and CDR2: LGHNT and FRNRAP.

This clone was counted between two and nine times. The J gene is TRBJ1-2, the V gene TRBV7-8, with D perhaps matching TRBD1 (5 bases). CDR3 size: 13 residues. The germline CDR1 and CDR2 sequences are SGHVS and FQNEAQ. Trimming shortened V by 1 base and J by 5 bases, and 8 bases separated the two germline ends. CDR3 in amino acids: CASSLGGEYGYTF. The CDR3 DNA reads as TGTGCCAGCAGCTTAGGGGGGGAGTATGGCTACACCTTC. The whole variable domain, filled in from reference TRBV7-8 and TRBJ1-2, reads GAGVSQSPRYKVAKRGQDVALRCDPISGHVSLFWYQQALGQGPEFLTYFQNEAQLDKSGLPSDRFFAERPEGSVSTLKIQRTQQEDSAVYLCASSLGGEYGYTFGSGTRLTVV.

V is TRBV7-8 and J is TRBJ2-2; D may be TRBD1 (5 bases). The CDR3 covers 15 residues. V was cut by 1 base and J by 0 bases, with 6 bases left in between. Germline CDR1 SGHVS, CDR2 FQNEAQ. CDR3 residues: CASSLVGPNTGELFF. The CDR3, as DNA: TGTGCCAGCAGCTTAGTGGGGCCGAACACCGGGGAGCTGTTTTTT.

The CDR3 sequence is CASSQVDPREKLFF. The CDR3 DNA is TGCGCCAGCAGCCAGGTAGATCCGAGGGAAAAACTGTTTTTT. The chain couples TRBV4-1 to TRBJ1-4; D not resolved. The length of the CDR3 is 14 residues. Germline CDR1 and CDR2: MGHRA and YSYEKL. V was clipped by 3 bases and J by 8 bases, with 13 bases between them.

The rearrangement joins TRBV6-1 to TRBJ1-5; D might be TRBD1 (5 bases). The V end was cut by 3 bases, the J end by 5 bases, with 14 bases between. Per germline, CDR1 MNHNS and CDR2 SASEGT. The length of the CDR3 is 15 residues. The CDR3: CASSDLGSRDQPQHF. The CDR3 DNA reads as TGTGCCAGCAGTGATCTAGGTAGCAGGGATCAGCCCCAGCATTTT.